The entry below gives a single T cell receptor (beta chain) sequence along with its context. This sample is part of a study of blood T cell repertoires in COVID-19. The wider study: The United States, Italy and Spain provided the acute and convalescent COVID-19 samples.

Germline V gives CDR1 LNHDA, CDR2 SQIVND (reference sequence). The CDR3 extends over 16 amino acids. V lost 3 bases and J lost 4; bases outside the gene matches: 7. Sequenced by immunoSEQ multiplex PCR; TCRdb stores in-frame clones only, minus some. The repertoire holds about 260,000 clones, with about nine tenths as singletons. The gene calls are TRBV19 and TRBJ1-2; 11 bases are shared with TRBD1. This receptor was obtained from a man aged 35 to 55 who had recovered from COVID-19. Sequenced: peripheral blood. In DNA form, the CDR3 reads TGTGCCAGTAGTATCAATGTCGGGACAGGGGGCTATGGCTACACCTTC. This translates into CASSINVGTGGYGYTF. The complete variable domain, with remaining parts taken from reference TRBV19 and TRBJ1-2, reads DGGITQSPKYLFRKEGQNVTLSCEQNLNHDAMYWYRQDPGQGLRLIYYSQIVNDFQKGDIAEGYSVSREKKESFPLTVTSAQKNPTAFYLCASSINVGTGGYGYTFGSGTRLTVV.